This TCR beta chain appears in the sequencing data of a study of T cell clonotyping in hematopoietic cell transplantation. Study-wide background: Recipients' pretransplant samples followed cytoreduction.

Study-level findings and limits: Pathologically expanded recipient clonotypes increased progressively from day 30 to day 180 as diversity fell.

Clones were sequenced by immunoSEQ multiplex PCR, and TCRdb holds only the in-frame ones, with some missing. The sample holds about 29,000 clones, more than 60% seen once. On this clone: Its antigen is as yet unknown.

Noted time point: recipient sample about 28 days before transplant, after cytoreduction. Recipients were bled about 28 days pretransplant and at posttransplant days 30, 100, 180. This CDR3 contains 15 residues. Germline loops: CDR1 MNHNS, CDR2 SASEGT. The V end lost 2 bases, the J end lost 0 bases, and 8 bases lay between the germline ends. This receptor was identified in a woman younger than 45 with chronic myeloid leukemia. Some clones in this sample may be carry-over from other donors' samples. This sample comprised peripheral blood mononuclear cells, obtained before stem cell transplant. The chain links TRBV6-1 to TRBJ2-1, with a tentative D call TRBD2 (6 bases). CDR3 coding DNA: TGTGCCAGCAGTGAACAGGGAGGCTCCTACAATGAGCAGTTCTTC. It codes for CASSEQGGSYNEQFF.